This section outlines one TCR beta chain sequence together with its context. The record originates from a study of blood T cell repertoires in COVID-19. The authors' processing: The authors estimated nucleated cell counts from reference gene primer amplification. Sequencing was performed with immunoSEQ multiplex PCR; in TCRdb, only in-frame clones are kept and a portion is missing. V, J and clone size are those of that table, while D and trimming were read from the DNA. The repertoire has about 270,000 clones, approximately 86% of them found once; the top ten carry about 8.7%. The sample consisted of peripheral blood. This clonotype was sampled from a man aged 35 to 55 with active or convalescent COVID-19.

CDR3 loop: CASRGASGGTYEQYF. CDR3 nucleotide sequence: TGTGCCAGCAGAGGGGCGAGCGGGGGGACCTACGAGCAGTACTTC. The J gene is TRBJ2-7, the V gene TRBV6-6; 9 bases match TRBD2. The V gene end was trimmed by 6 bases and the J gene end by 2 bases; junction bases not matched to a gene: 8. The CDR3 has 15 residues. Germline V gives CDR1 MNHNY, CDR2 SVGAGI (reference sequence).